Presented here are 15 T cell receptor beta chains from one specimen sequenced in a study of blood T cells in healthy people across ages. A second PCR of 7 to 11 cycles used a sample-barcoded 5' primer and a J-beta primer mix. TCRdb fed the 5' RACE reads into MiXCR, producing one record per CDR3 protein. This table has 750,000 to 950,000 distinct CDR3 sequences, about 27% appearing once. This same sample was also part of a study on T cells of mothers and their children.

Sample: blood. The receptors come from a woman aged 40 to 50 in good health.

This chain uses TRBV27 with TRBJ1-1, with D possibly TRBD1 on 6 matching bases. This CDR3 comprises 14 residues. Germline-derived CDR1 and CDR2 are MNHEY and SMNVEV (reference sequence). The germline V and J ends were trimmed by 5 bases and 1 base, with 11 bases remaining between them. The CDR3 sequence: CASSKLTGNTEAFF. The CDR3 DNA is TGTGCCAGCAGTAAACTGACAGGGAACACTGAAGCTTTCTTT.

The chain employs TRBV28 and TRBJ2-7; TRBD2 matches at 14 bases. With 7 bases clipped from V and 3 bases from J, the junction kept 5 bases outside the gene matches. CDR1 is MDHEN, CDR2 SYDVKM, per germline. The CDR3 loop spans 15 amino acids. CDR3 amino acids: CASTGGLAGGYEQYF. Here the CDR3 DNA reads TGTGCCAGCACCGGCGGACTAGCGGGGGGCTACGAGCAGTACTTC.

The CDR3 DNA reads TGTGCCAGCGGAATCAGGGGGGCTGGGGCCAACGTCCTGACTTTC. It codes for CASGIRGAGANVLTF. V and J are TRBV27 and TRBJ2-6; D perhaps matches TRBD1 (7 bases). The CDR3 totals 15 residues. Trimming cost V 8 bases and J 2 bases, with 13 bases left between them. The germline V gene encodes CDR1 MNHEY and CDR2 SMNVEV (reference sequence).

This clonotype has just a few counts. The chain is built from TRBV6-6 and TRBJ2-2; maybe TRBD2 (7 bases). The CDR3 consists of 13 residues. V was shortened by 10 bases and J by 6 bases, with 15 bases between the two germline ends. Germline assignment: CDR1 MNHNY and CDR2 SVGAGI (reference sequence). Here the CDR3 DNA reads TGTGCCATCTGGGGGGGGGCTGCCGGGGAGCTGTTTTTT. The encoded protein is CAIWGGAAGELFF.

This clonotype has a handful of counts. This chain uses TRBV2 with TRBJ1-2; no reliable D call. CDR3 length equals 14 residues. Germline V gene sequence: CDR1 SNHLY, CDR2 FYNNEI. Trimming took off 0 bases at V and 6 bases at J, with 11 bases between the two ends. In DNA, the CDR3 is TGTGCCAGCAGTGAAGCGCGGAGAAGCAATGGCTACACCTTC. It yields the protein CASSEARRSNGYTF.

This clonotype was counted many times. The chain carries TRBV4-1 and TRBJ2-7, with TRBD1 identical over 10 bases. CDR1 and CDR2 (germline): MGHRA, YSYEKL. With 1 base clipped from V and 6 bases from J, the junction kept 6 bases outside the gene matches. This CDR3 has 15 residues. DNA for the CDR3: TGCGCCAGCAGCCAAGGCCGGGACAGGGGAGGCGAGCAGTACTTC. Protein sequence: CASSQGRDRGGEQYF.

The rearrangement links TRBV28 to TRBJ2-4; 8 bases line up with TRBD1. With the DNA end fitting TRBJ2-7 better, the J assignment may be wrong. CDR1 is MDHEN, CDR2 SYDVKM, per germline. This CDR3 has 14 amino acids. The CDR3 protein is CASSSGQGRNEQYF. Written as DNA, the CDR3 is TGTGCCAGCAGTTCTGGACAGGGACGGAACGAGCAGTACTTC.

This clonotype has at least ten counts. The V gene is TRBV9, the J gene TRBJ2-1; D is ambiguous. The V end lost 0 bases, the J end lost 6 bases, and 7 bases lay between the germline ends. CDR3 length: 13 amino acids. The germline CDR1 and CDR2 sequences are SGDLS and YYNGEE. The CDR3 region is CASSVENTNEQFF. The CDR3 DNA follows: TGTGCCAGCAGCGTAGAGAACACCAATGAGCAGTTCTTC.

This clonotype was found many times. This sequence joins TRBV7-2 and TRBJ2-1, with 14 nucleotides matching TRBD2. The CDR3 contains 13 residues. Trimming removed 4 bases from V and 12 bases from J; junction bases left unmatched: 2. Germline loops: CDR1 SGHTA, CDR2 FQGNSA. Here the CDR3 reads CASSSGLAGVQFF. The DNA for the CDR3 is TGTGCCAGCAGCTCGGGACTAGCGGGGGTGCAGTTCTTC. The complete variable domain, with remaining parts taken from reference TRBV7-2 and TRBJ2-1, reads GAGVSQSPSNKVTEKGKDVELRCDPISGHTALYWYRQSLGQGLEFLIYFQGNSAPDKSGLPSDRFSAERTGGSVSTLTIQRTQQEDSAVYLCASSSGLAGVQFFGPGTRLTVL.

This clonotype was counted only a few times. The rearrangement joins TRBV7-2 to TRBJ2-3, with D maybe TRBD2 (5 bases). Germline V gene lookup returns CDR1 SGHTA and CDR2 FQGNSA. This CDR3 has 16 amino acids. Trimming cost V 2 bases and J 5 bases, with 17 bases left between them. CDR3: CASSLLYVGRGDTQYF. DNA of the CDR3: TGTGCCAGCAGCTTATTATACGTGGGCCGGGGAGATACGCAGTATTTT.

J is TRBJ1-1 and V is TRBV12-3 or TRBV12-4; D unclear. The CDR3 contains 14 residues. The ends were cut back, 2 bases at V and 6 bases at J, with 13 bases in the middle. CDR3 residues: CASSLTGSRAEAFF. Here the CDR3 DNA reads TGTGCCAGCAGTTTAACCGGATCTAGGGCTGAAGCTTTCTTT.

This clonotype was seen only a few times. The chain carries TRBV7-6 and TRBJ2-4; D uncertain. The V gene lost 0 bases and the J gene lost 13 bases, with 22 bases spanning the gap. Per germline, CDR1 SGHVS and CDR2 FNYEAQ. There are 16 residues in the CDR3. For the CDR3, the DNA is TGTGCCAGCAGCTTAGCGAGATTCCCCTTCTACAATGAGCAGTACTTC. It codes for CASSLARFPFYNEQYF.

Regarding this clonotype: A much larger clone differs from this one at a single base, so this may be a read error. The genes are TRBV28 and TRBJ2-1, with 10 bases that match TRBD1. Germline CDR1 reads MDHEN; CDR2 reads SYDVKM. Trimming cost V 11 bases and J 5 bases; bases outside gene matches: 9. This CDR3 spans 14 amino acids. The CDR3 DNA reads as TGTGCCGGATCGGACAGGGGGTCCCACAATGAGCAGTTCTTC. The encoded protein is CAGSDRGSHNEQFF. Looking up the rest from reference TRBV28 and TRBJ2-1 gives the full variable domain: DVKVTQSSRYLVKRTGEKVFLECVQDMDHENMFWYRQDPGLGLRLIYFSYDVKMKEKGDIPEGYSVSREKKERFSLILESASTNQTSMYLCAGSDRGSHNEQFFGPGTRLTVL.

As to this clonotype: A much larger clonotype is one base distant, so this may be a read error. The chain couples TRBV10-3 to TRBJ1-4; D not resolved. CDR1 is ENHRY, CDR2 SYGVKD, per germline. The CDR3 is 13 residues long. The CDR3 region has the DNA TGTACCATCAGTGTGCTCCTGGATGAAAAACTGTTTTTT. As protein: CTISVLLDEKLFF.

This clonotype turned up a few times. Here the CDR3 DNA reads TGCAGTGCTAGAGTTCCGGGACAGGGGAAGACTGAAGCTTTCTTT. Translated: CSARVPGQGKTEAFF. The chain joins TRBV20-1 to TRBJ1-1; 10 positions match TRBD1. Trimming cost V 1 base and J 5 bases; bases outside gene matches: 7. CDR1 DFQATT and CDR2 SNEGSKA come from the germline V gene (reference sequence). CDR3 length: 15 amino acids.